The 7 T cell receptor beta chains in this list originate from one sample, sequenced in a study of T cell responses to AZD1222 COVID-19 vaccine. Using immunoSEQ multiplex PCR, the repertoire was profiled, and TCRdb retains in-frame clones only, with some absent. The sample lists 150,000 to 200,000 clones, under 95% occurring once. Sample: peripheral blood, taken 28 days after the second AZD1222 dose. These receptors were taken from an adult who received the AZD1222 COVID-19 vaccine.

V and J are TRBV6-2 or TRBV6-3 and TRBJ2-3; TRBD2 agrees at 9 bases. Germline CDR1 and CDR2: MNHEY and SVGEGT. V dropped 4 bases and J dropped 4; count of bases not matched to a gene: 3. The CDR3 loop spans 14 amino acids. For the CDR3, the DNA is TGTGCCAGCAGTTGGGGCGGGGGGGCAGATACGCAGTATTTT. Residues: CASSWGGGADTQYF.

This sequence joins TRBV10-3 and TRBJ2-6, with unresolved D. Germline values: CDR1 ENHRY, CDR2 SYGVKD. The ends were cut back, 8 bases at V and 2 bases at J, with 10 bases in the middle. The CDR3 sequence is 14 residues long. The CDR3 sequence: CAIGASAGANVLTF. DNA for the CDR3: TGTGCCATCGGCGCATCAGCTGGGGCCAACGTCCTGACTTTC.

V gene TRBV2 combines with J gene TRBJ1-1; 7 nucleotides line up with TRBD1. Germline loops: CDR1 SNHLY, CDR2 FYNNEI. The V and J ends lost 6 bases and 4 bases, in that order; junction bases with no gene match: 5. The CDR3 runs 13 residues. The CDR3 loop is CASRPNRGTEAFF. In DNA, the CDR3 is TGTGCCAGCAGGCCTAACAGGGGCACTGAAGCTTTCTTT.

V gene TRBV6-5 combines with J gene TRBJ2-2; D is uncertain. Germline V CDR1 and CDR2: MNHEY, SVGAGI. The CDR3 contains 14 residues. Trimming removed 7 bases at V and 6 bases at J, with 15 bases between. The CDR3 region has the DNA TGTGCCAGCATTACCGACGTACGTGCCGGGGAGCTGTTTTTT. It yields the protein CASITDVRAGELFF.

This clone was seen only once. The chain combines TRBV6-5 with TRBJ2-7; 9 bases are shared with TRBD2. The length of the CDR3 is 13 residues. Unmatched junction bases numbered 7, after V lost 11 bases and J lost 2 bases. In germline, CDR1 is MNHEY, CDR2 SVGAGI. The CDR3 DNA is TGTGCCGGTTTAGCGGGGGCGACCTACGAGCAGTACTTC. Translating gives CAGLAGATYEQYF.

The CDR3 sequence is CATTPGPGYGYTF. In DNA form, the CDR3 reads TGTGCCACCACCCCGGGCCCGGGGTATGGCTACACCTTC. V is TRBV24-1 and J is TRBJ1-2; unclear D gene. This CDR3 spans 13 amino acids. Per germline, CDR1 KGHDR and CDR2 SFDVKD. Trimming removed 8 bases from V and 5 bases from J, with 14 bases in between.

The genes are TRBV7-9 and TRBJ2-5; TRBD1 agrees at 7 bases. Germline-derived CDR1 and CDR2 are SEHNR and FQNEAQ (reference sequence). The junction had 11 bases not matched to a gene; V was cut back by 4 bases and J by 3 bases. The CDR3 is 16 amino acids. The CDR3 is CASSYRADRAEETQYF. In nucleotides, the CDR3 is TGTGCCAGCAGCTACCGAGCCGACAGGGCTGAAGAGACCCAGTACTTC.